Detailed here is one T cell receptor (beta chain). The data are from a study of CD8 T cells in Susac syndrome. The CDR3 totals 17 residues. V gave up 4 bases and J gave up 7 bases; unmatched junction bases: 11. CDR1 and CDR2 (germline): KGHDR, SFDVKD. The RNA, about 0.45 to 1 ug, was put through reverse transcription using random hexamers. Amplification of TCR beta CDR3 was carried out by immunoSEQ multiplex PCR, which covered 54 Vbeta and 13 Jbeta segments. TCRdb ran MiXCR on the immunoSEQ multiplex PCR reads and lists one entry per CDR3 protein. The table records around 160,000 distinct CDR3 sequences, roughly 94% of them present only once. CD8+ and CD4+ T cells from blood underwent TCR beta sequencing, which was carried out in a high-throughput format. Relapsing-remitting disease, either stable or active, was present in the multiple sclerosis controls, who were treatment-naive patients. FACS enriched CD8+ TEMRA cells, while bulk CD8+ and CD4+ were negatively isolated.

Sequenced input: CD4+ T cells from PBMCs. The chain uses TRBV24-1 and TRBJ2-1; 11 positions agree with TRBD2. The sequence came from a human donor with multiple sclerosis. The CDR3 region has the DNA TGTGCCACCAGTGACCCTAATAGCGGGAGGGTGGTAAATGAGCAGTTCTTC. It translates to CATSDPNSGRVVNEQFF.